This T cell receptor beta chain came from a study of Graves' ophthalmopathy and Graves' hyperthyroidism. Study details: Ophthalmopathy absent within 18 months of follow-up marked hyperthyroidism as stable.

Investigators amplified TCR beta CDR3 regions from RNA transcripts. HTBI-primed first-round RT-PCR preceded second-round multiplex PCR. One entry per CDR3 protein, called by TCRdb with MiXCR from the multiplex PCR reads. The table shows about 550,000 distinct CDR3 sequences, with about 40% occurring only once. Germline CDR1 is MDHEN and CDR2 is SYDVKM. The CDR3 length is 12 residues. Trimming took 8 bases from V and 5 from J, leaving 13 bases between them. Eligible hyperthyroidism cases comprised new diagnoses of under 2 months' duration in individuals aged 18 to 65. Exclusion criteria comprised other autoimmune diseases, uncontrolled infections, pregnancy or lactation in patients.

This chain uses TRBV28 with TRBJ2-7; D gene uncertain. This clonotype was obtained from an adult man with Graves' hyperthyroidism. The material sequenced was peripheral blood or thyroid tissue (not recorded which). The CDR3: CASCGSSHEQYF. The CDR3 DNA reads TGTGCCAGCTGCGGCAGTTCCCACGAGCAGTACTTC. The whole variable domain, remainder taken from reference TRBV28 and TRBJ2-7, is DVKVTQSSRYLVKRTGEKVFLECVQDMDHENMFWYRQDPGLGLRLIYFSYDVKMKEKGDIPEGYSVSREKKERFSLILESASTNQTSMYLCASCGSSHEQYFGPGTRLTVT.